The rows below give T cell receptor beta chains drawn from one sample of a study of a mutant IDH1 vaccine in newly diagnosed glioma. Antigen specificity for these receptors is unknown. Using immunoSEQ multiplex PCR, the repertoire was profiled, and TCRdb retains in-frame clones only, with some absent. The sample has 35,000 to 40,000 clones; approximately 80% are singletons. The sample was PBMCs, taken from a glioma patient whose treatment included an IDH1 peptide vaccine. The receptors derive from a man aged 40-50 years with glioma. CDR3s include the opening cysteine and the closing phenylalanine or tryptophan. D genes are given only for firm matches. Clone size, where shown, is once, few, many, or a class for clones that have expanded.

D gene: NA
V gene: TRBV2
J gene: TRBJ1-5
clone size: NA
CDR3 protein: CATQGWVNQPQHF
CDR3 DNA: TGTGCCACCCAGGGCTGGGTCAATCAGCCCCAGCATTTT

D gene: NA
V gene: TRBV6-5
J gene: TRBJ1-1
clone size: NA
CDR3 protein: CASSPGFTEAFF
CDR3 DNA: TGTGCCAGCAGTCCAGGGTTCACTGAAGCTTTCTTT

D gene: NA
V gene: TRBV19
J gene: TRBJ2-7
clone size: few
CDR3 protein: CASSRGTLYEQYF
CDR3 DNA: TGTGCCAGTAGTAGGGGGACCCTCTACGAGCAGTACTTC

D gene: NA
V gene: TRBV4-3
J gene: TRBJ2-1
clone size: NA
CDR3 protein: CASSQDGDASYNEQFF
CDR3 DNA: TGCGCCAGCAGCCAAGATGGGGATGCCTCCTACAATGAGCAGTTCTTC

D gene: TRBD2
V gene: TRBV4-2
J gene: TRBJ2-3
clone size: few
CDR3 protein: CASSQLPAGGRAGDTQYF
CDR3 DNA: TGTGCCAGCAGCCAACTTCCGGCTGGCGGGAGGGCAGGGGATACGCAGTATTTT

D gene: NA
V gene: TRBV6-5
J gene: TRBJ2-7
clone size: NA
CDR3 protein: CASSGTGSYEQYF
CDR3 DNA: TGTGCCAGCAGTGGCACAGGGTCCTACGAGCAGTACTTC

D gene: NA
V gene: TRBV18
J gene: TRBJ2-1
clone size: NA
CDR3 protein: CASSPNRASSYNEQFF
CDR3 DNA: TGTGCCAGCTCACCAAACAGGGCGAGCTCCTACAATGAGCAGTTCTTC

D gene: NA
V gene: TRBV5-4
J gene: TRBJ1-5
clone size: NA
CDR3 protein: CASSQEPWGYGNQPQHF
CDR3 DNA: TGCGCCAGCAGCCAAGAACCATGGGGTTACGGCAATCAGCCCCAGCATTTT

D gene: TRBD1
V gene: TRBV10-3
J gene: TRBJ2-2
clone size: NA
CDR3 protein: CAISERDSTGELFF
CDR3 DNA: TGTGCCATCAGTGAGAGGGACAGCACCGGGGAGCTGTTTTTT

D gene: NA
V gene: TRBV28
J gene: TRBJ1-5
clone size: NA
CDR3 protein: CASSLSGGYNQPQHF
CDR3 DNA: TGTGCCAGCAGTTTATCTGGGGGGTACAATCAGCCCCAGCATTTT

D gene: NA
V gene: TRBV9
J gene: TRBJ2-1
clone size: NA
CDR3 protein: CASSSYPSSYNEQFF
CDR3 DNA: TGTGCCAGCAGCTCCTATCCGAGCTCCTACAATGAGCAGTTCTTC

D gene: NA
V gene: TRBV10-3
J gene: TRBJ2-5
clone size: NA
CDR3 protein: CAISEEPGETQYF
CDR3 DNA: TGTGCCATCAGTGAAGAGCCTGGAGAGACCCAGTACTTC

D gene: TRBD1
V gene: TRBV2
J gene: TRBJ2-5
clone size: NA
CDR3 protein: CASSPPSRQGLETQYF
CDR3 DNA: TGTGCCAGCAGTCCACCCTCGAGACAGGGCTTAGAGACCCAGTACTTC

D gene: NA
V gene: TRBV7-9
J gene: TRBJ2-7
clone size: NA
CDR3 protein: CASSQGVRNEQYF
CDR3 DNA: TGTGCCAGCTCCCAAGGGGTAAGAAACGAGCAGTACTTC

D gene: NA
V gene: TRBV7-2
J gene: TRBJ2-5
clone size: once
CDR3 protein: CASSSEHRAQYQETQYF
CDR3 DNA: TGTGCCAGCAGCAGCGAACATAGGGCTCAGTACCAAGAGACCCAGTACTTC

D gene: NA
V gene: TRBV28
J gene: TRBJ1-1
clone size: NA
CDR3 protein: CASSFVNSQNTEAFF
CDR3 DNA: TGTGCCAGCAGTTTTGTTAACAGCCAGAACACTGAAGCTTTCTTT

D gene: TRBD1
V gene: TRBV5-1
J gene: TRBJ2-7
clone size: once
CDR3 protein: CASRRQGGNEQYF
CDR3 DNA: TGCGCCAGCAGAAGACAGGGTGGGAACGAGCAGTACTTC

D gene: TRBD1
V gene: TRBV19
J gene: TRBJ2-1
clone size: few
CDR3 protein: CASTADRSSYNEQFF
CDR3 DNA: TGTGCCAGTACCGCGGACAGGTCATCCTACAATGAGCAGTTCTTC

D gene: TRBD1
V gene: TRBV6-5
J gene: TRBJ2-5
clone size: NA
CDR3 protein: CASSSLLQGKEYF
CDR3 DNA: TGTGCCAGCAGTTCCTTATTACAGGGGAAGGAGTACTTC

D gene: NA
V gene: TRBV18
J gene: TRBJ1-2
clone size: NA
CDR3 protein: CASSPEGGDNYGYTF
CDR3 DNA: TGTGCCAGCTCACCCGAGGGGGGCGATAACTATGGCTACACCTTC

D gene: TRBD1
V gene: TRBV7-2
J gene: TRBJ1-2
clone size: NA
CDR3 protein: CASSLAGQGMGGYTF
CDR3 DNA: TGTGCCAGCAGCTTAGCTGGACAGGGGATGGGGGGCTACACCTTC

D gene: NA
V gene: TRBV7-8
J gene: TRBJ1-3
clone size: NA
CDR3 protein: CASSLAGSGNTIYF
CDR3 DNA: TGTGCCAGCAGCTTAGCAGGGTCTGGAAACACCATATATTTT

D gene: NA
V gene: TRBV7-9
J gene: TRBJ2-1
clone size: few
CDR3 protein: CASSFGRTVGNEQFF
CDR3 DNA: TGTGCCAGCAGCTTCGGGCGGACTGTGGGTAATGAGCAGTTCTTC

D gene: TRBD1
V gene: TRBV6-5
J gene: TRBJ1-5
clone size: NA
CDR3 protein: CASSRRDRGDQPQHF
CDR3 DNA: TGTGCCAGCAGCCGCCGGGACAGGGGAGATCAGCCCCAGCATTTT

D gene: TRBD2
V gene: TRBV7-9
J gene: TRBJ2-7
clone size: NA
CDR3 protein: CASSPTSGRISYEQYF
CDR3 DNA: TGTGCCAGCAGCCCCACTAGCGGGAGGATCTCCTACGAGCAGTACTTC

D gene: NA
V gene: TRBV4-1
J gene: TRBJ2-1
clone size: NA
CDR3 protein: CASSQDMGRVNEQFF
CDR3 DNA: TGCGCCAGCAGCCAAGATATGGGGCGAGTCAATGAGCAGTTCTTC

D gene: TRBD1
V gene: TRBV25-1
J gene: TRBJ1-1
clone size: NA
CDR3 protein: CASYRGTGDAFF
CDR3 DNA: TGTGCCAGCTATCGGGGGACAGGGGACGCTTTCTTT

D gene: TRBD1
V gene: TRBV27
J gene: TRBJ2-7
clone size: NA
CDR3 protein: CASRLTGGGEQYF
CDR3 DNA: TGTGCCAGCAGGCTTACAGGGGGTGGGGAGCAGTACTTC

D gene: NA
V gene: TRBV5-4
J gene: TRBJ2-7
clone size: NA
CDR3 protein: CASSLEPPYEQYF
CDR3 DNA: TGTGCCAGCAGCTTGGAACCTCCTTACGAGCAGTACTTC

D gene: TRBD2
V gene: TRBV2
J gene: TRBJ2-1
clone size: NA
CDR3 protein: CASSEGEGEQFF
CDR3 DNA: TGTGCCAGCAGTGAGGGGGAGGGGGAGCAGTTCTTC

D gene: TRBD1
V gene: TRBV5-4
J gene: TRBJ2-1
clone size: NA
CDR3 protein: CASSLLTGVEQFF
CDR3 DNA: TGTGCCAGCAGCTTGCTGACAGGGGTTGAGCAGTTCTTC

D gene: NA
V gene: TRBV28
J gene: TRBJ2-7
clone size: NA
CDR3 protein: CASRGLDVVGEQYF
CDR3 DNA: TGTGCCAGCAGAGGGCTTGACGTGGTGGGCGAGCAGTACTTC

D gene: TRBD2
V gene: TRBV19
J gene: TRBJ2-7
clone size: NA
CDR3 protein: CASSRREVPEQYF
CDR3 DNA: TGTGCCAGTAGTAGACGGGAGGTCCCGGAGCAGTACTTC

D gene: NA
V gene: TRBV19
J gene: TRBJ2-5
clone size: NA
CDR3 protein: CASSVGGPGETQYF
CDR3 DNA: TGTGCCAGTAGTGTCGGGGGGCCGGGAGAGACCCAGTACTTC

D gene: TRBD1
V gene: TRBV7-9
J gene: TRBJ1-4
clone size: NA
CDR3 protein: CASSNRVGQINEKLFF
CDR3 DNA: TGTGCCAGCAGCAACCGGGTGGGACAGATTAATGAAAAACTGTTTTTT